The rows below give T cell receptor beta chains drawn from one sample of a study of cytomegalovirus exposure and HLA in healthy donors. Some clones are missing from TCRdb's copy, which holds only in-frame ones; the method was immunoSEQ multiplex PCR. The sample yields over 150,000 clones, approximately 79% seen once. Sequencing used PBMCs. These receptors were collected from a human donor in good health. The CDR3 runs from the conserved cysteine through the conserved F or W.

cdr3_length: 15; v_call: TRBV4-1; cdr3_aa: CASSQFSGDTQPQHF
cdr3_length: 15; v_call: TRBV6-5; cdr3_aa: CASSYSQGARTTQYF
cdr3_length: 15; v_call: TRBV4-2; cdr3_aa: CASSQDHPPVDEQFF
cdr3_length: 15; v_call: TRBV5-6; cdr3_aa: CASSLRGGLNNEQFF
cdr3_length: 14; v_call: TRBV6-6; cdr3_aa: CASSRGQGSQPQHF
cdr3_length: 14; v_call: TRBV4-1; cdr3_aa: CASSQAFPRYEQYF
cdr3_length: 14; v_call: TRBV5-1; cdr3_aa: CASSISGSSYEQYF
cdr3_length: 12; v_call: TRBV4-1; cdr3_aa: CASSHHRVEAFF
cdr3_length: 16; v_call: TRBV7-2; cdr3_aa: CASSPTKMRAQETQYF
cdr3_length: 15; v_call: TRBV5-4; cdr3_aa: CASSLTGGFQETQYF
cdr3_length: 16; v_call: TRBV6-1; cdr3_aa: CASSDHVQGSTDTQYF
cdr3_length: 17; v_call: TRBV5-1; cdr3_aa: CASSLYFAGGSPNEQFF
cdr3_length: 15; v_call: TRBV7-9; cdr3_aa: CASSPRGGQGETQYF
cdr3_length: 16; v_call: TRBV7-3; cdr3_aa: CASSFNSAGSAGELFF
cdr3_length: 13; v_call: TRBV19; cdr3_aa: CASSGMLTYEQYF
cdr3_length: 15; v_call: TRBV7-2; cdr3_aa: CASSLGAGTNEKLFF
cdr3_length: 14; v_call: TRBV6-1; cdr3_aa: CASSFQGVGTEAFF
cdr3_length: 13; v_call: TRBV5-8; cdr3_aa: CASSFRQNSPLHF
cdr3_length: 12; v_call: TRBV2; cdr3_aa: CAPDRAFYGYTF
cdr3_length: 17; v_call: TRBV5-4; cdr3_aa: CASSLMGGTSGTDTQYF
cdr3_length: 16; v_call: TRBV5-1; cdr3_aa: CASYHRLAGNPDTQYF
cdr3_length: 15; v_call: TRBV15; cdr3_aa: CATGQRSGGISTQYF
cdr3_length: 16; v_call: TRBV9; cdr3_aa: CASSHRGAQSTDTQYF
cdr3_length: 16; v_call: TRBV5-1; cdr3_aa: CASSLAVRATTDTQYF
cdr3_length: 13; v_call: TRBV6-5; cdr3_aa: CASRLAGGQEQFF